Described below is a single T cell receptor (beta chain) sequence and its context. Method: immunoSEQ multiplex PCR; TCRdb's copy keeps in-frame clones and lacks some. The sample has 70,000 to 95,000 clones; roughly 90% are singletons. Per germline, CDR1 LGHNA and CDR2 YSLEER. CDR3 length: 17 amino acids. V lost 1 base and J lost 1, with 15 bases in between. The source of the sample is a study of OX40 agonist ivuxolimab in advanced cancers. This receptor was taken from an adult with an advanced solid tumor such as melanoma, head and neck, liver or kidney cancer. The sequenced sample was CD4+ or CD8+ T cells sorted from blood, obtained in a trial of the OX40 agonist ivuxolimab. The V gene is TRBV4-3, the J gene TRBJ2-3, with D possibly TRBD1 on 5 matching bases. CDR3 amino acids: CASSQGFRQGGTDTQYF. Written as DNA, the CDR3 is TGCGCCAGCAGCCAAGGATTCCGGCAGGGCGGCACAGATACGCAGTATTTT.